These 9 T cell receptor beta chains came from one sample sequenced in a study of blood T cells in healthy people across ages. Next came a second PCR, run for about 7 to 12 cycles, which used a sample-barcoded 5' primer along with a J-beta primer mix. TCRdb reprocessed the 5' RACE reads with MiXCR, giving one entry per CDR3 protein. The sample holds over 700,000 distinct CDR3 sequences, roughly 50% seen once. Specimen: blood. All receptors come from a man of 80 years or more in good health.

The CDR3 region is CSARDFGGGTEAFF. The CDR3 DNA reads TGCAGTGCTAGAGATTTCGGGGGAGGGACTGAAGCTTTCTTT. This chain connects TRBV20-1 to TRBJ1-1; D is perhaps TRBD1 (5 bases). CDR3 length: 14 residues. Germline CDR1 reads DFQATT; CDR2 reads SNEGSKA (reference sequence). Trimming took off 0 bases at V and 5 bases at J, with 13 bases between the two ends.

This clonotype appeared a few times. The J gene is TRBJ2-1, the V gene TRBV10-3; D perhaps matches TRBD2 (6 bases). Trimming pared 3 bases from V and 0 bases from J, leaving 9 bases between. CDR1 is ENHRY, CDR2 SYGVKD, per germline. CDR3 length: 15 residues. CDR3 sequence: CAISDSGPSYNEQFF. The CDR3 DNA is TGTGCCATCAGTGATAGCGGTCCCTCCTACAATGAGCAGTTCTTC.

This clonotype was detected a few times. DNA for the CDR3: TGTGCCAGCAGTCCCCCGGGACACCGCACCAAGACCCAGTACTTC. Translated, it gives CASSPPGHRTKTQYF. This chain connects TRBV12-3 or TRBV12-4 to TRBJ2-5; the D gene is possibly TRBD1 (6 bases). The CDR3 totals 15 residues. The ends were cut back, 5 bases at V and 6 bases at J, with 19 bases in the middle.

This clonotype was counted between two and nine times. The chain couples TRBV27 to TRBJ1-1, with TRBD1 identical over 7 bases. V lost 8 bases and J lost 6; bases outside the gene matches: 12. The CDR3 totals 14 residues. In germline, CDR1 is MNHEY, CDR2 SMNVEV (reference sequence). The CDR3 region is CASATGWSRAEAFF. The CDR3 DNA follows: TGTGCCAGCGCGACAGGGTGGAGTCGCGCTGAAGCTTTCTTT.

This clonotype occurred a few times. The J gene is TRBJ2-7, the V gene TRBV7-2; 12 nucleotides line up with TRBD2. Germline V gene sequence: CDR1 SGHTA, CDR2 FQGNSA. Unmatched junction bases numbered 8, after V lost 5 bases and J lost 6 bases. The length of the CDR3 is 15 residues. In nucleotides, the CDR3 is TGTGCCAGCAGCCAAGGACTAGCGGGAAGGGGCGAGCAGTACTTC. Translating it yields CASSQGLAGRGEQYF.

V and J are TRBV28 and TRBJ2-7; TRBD2 is a possible D gene (5 bases). V dropped 6 bases and J dropped 5 bases, with 8 bases sitting between them. The CDR3 spans 11 residues. Germline CDR1 reads MDHEN; CDR2 reads SYDVKM. The CDR3 nucleotides are TGTGCCAGCAGGGACTGGGACGAGCAGTACTTC. This gives the protein CASRDWDEQYF.

The J gene is TRBJ2-2, the V gene TRBV30; no firm D call. Per germline, CDR1 GTSNPN and CDR2 SVGIG (reference sequence). Between the trimmed V and J ends, which lost 8 bases and 0 bases, there was a span of 13 bases. The CDR3 is made up of 14 amino acids. The CDR3 sequence: CAARKTPNTGELFF. CDR3 sequence (DNA): TGTGCCGCCCGGAAGACTCCGAACACCGGGGAGCTGTTTTTT.

This chain uses TRBV6-1 with TRBJ2-1; no firm D call. The DNA end is more similar to TRBJ2-7, so the J call may be wrong. The CDR3 contains 16 residues. Germline V gene data show CDR1 as MNHNS and CDR2 as SASEGT. CDR3 DNA sequence: TGTGCCAGCAGTGACAGACCCCTGATATCCTACAATGAGCAGTACTTC. Its protein product is CASSDRPLISYNEQYF.

The chain links TRBV6-6 to TRBJ1-1, with 12 bases that match TRBD1. V shed 0 bases, J shed 10 bases, and the junction held 9 bases outside the gene matches. CDR3 length equals 16 residues. Germline V CDR1 and CDR2: MNHNY, SVGAGI (reference sequence). Here the CDR3 reads CASSYSGQGAFSGAFF. CDR3 coding DNA: TGTGCCAGCAGTTACTCGGGACAGGGGGCATTTTCTGGAGCTTTCTTT.